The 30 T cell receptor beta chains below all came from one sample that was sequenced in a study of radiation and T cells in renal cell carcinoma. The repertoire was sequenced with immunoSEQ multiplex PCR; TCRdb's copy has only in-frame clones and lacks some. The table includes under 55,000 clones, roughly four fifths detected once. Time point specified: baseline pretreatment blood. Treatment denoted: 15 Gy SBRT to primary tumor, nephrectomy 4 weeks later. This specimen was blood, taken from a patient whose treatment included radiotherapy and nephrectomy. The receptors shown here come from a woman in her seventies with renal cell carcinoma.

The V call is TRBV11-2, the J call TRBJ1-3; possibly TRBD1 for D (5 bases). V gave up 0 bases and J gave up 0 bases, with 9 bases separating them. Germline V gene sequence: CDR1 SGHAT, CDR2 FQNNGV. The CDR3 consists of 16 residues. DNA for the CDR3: TGTGCCAGCAGCTTAGATCTGGGACTCTCTGGAAACACCATATATTTT. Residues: CASSLDLGLSGNTIYF.

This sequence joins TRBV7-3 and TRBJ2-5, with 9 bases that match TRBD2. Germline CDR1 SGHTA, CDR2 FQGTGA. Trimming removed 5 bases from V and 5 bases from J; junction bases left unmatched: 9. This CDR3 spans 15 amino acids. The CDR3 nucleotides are TGTGCCAGCAGCCCTGGGGTAGCGGGGGAGGAGACCCAGTACTTC. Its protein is CASSPGVAGEETQYF.

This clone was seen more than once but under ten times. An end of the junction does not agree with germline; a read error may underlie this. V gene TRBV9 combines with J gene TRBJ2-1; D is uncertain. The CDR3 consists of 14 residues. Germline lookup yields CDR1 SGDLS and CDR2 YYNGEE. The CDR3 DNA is TGTGCCAGCAGCGTATGGTCCTCCGACAATGAGCAGTTCTTC. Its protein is CASSVWSSDNEQFF.

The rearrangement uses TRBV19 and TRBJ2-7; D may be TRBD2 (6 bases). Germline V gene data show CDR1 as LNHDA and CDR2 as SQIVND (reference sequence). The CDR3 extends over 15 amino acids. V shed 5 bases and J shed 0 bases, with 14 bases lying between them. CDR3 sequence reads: CASSWGTPSSYEQYF. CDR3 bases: TGTGCCAGTAGTTGGGGGACTCCAAGCTCCTACGAGCAGTACTTC. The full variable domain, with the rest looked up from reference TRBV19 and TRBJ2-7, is DGGITQSPKYLFRKEGQNVTLSCEQNLNHDAMYWYRQDPGQGLRLIYYSQIVNDFQKGDIAEGYSVSREKKESFPLTVTSAQKNPTAFYLCASSWGTPSSYEQYFGPGTRLTVT.

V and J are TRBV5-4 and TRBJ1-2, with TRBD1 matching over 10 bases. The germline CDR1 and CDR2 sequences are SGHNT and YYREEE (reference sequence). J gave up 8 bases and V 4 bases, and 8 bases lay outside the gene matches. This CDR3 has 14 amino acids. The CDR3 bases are TGTGCCAGCAGCCCGGACCGGGACAGGGGAGGCTACACCTTC. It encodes CASSPDRDRGGYTF.

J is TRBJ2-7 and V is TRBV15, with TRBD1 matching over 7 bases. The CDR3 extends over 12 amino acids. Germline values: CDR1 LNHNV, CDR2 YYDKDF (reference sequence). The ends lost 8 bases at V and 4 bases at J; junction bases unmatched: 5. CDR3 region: CATLGQLYEQYF. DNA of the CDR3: TGTGCCACCCTGGGACAGCTTTACGAGCAGTACTTC.

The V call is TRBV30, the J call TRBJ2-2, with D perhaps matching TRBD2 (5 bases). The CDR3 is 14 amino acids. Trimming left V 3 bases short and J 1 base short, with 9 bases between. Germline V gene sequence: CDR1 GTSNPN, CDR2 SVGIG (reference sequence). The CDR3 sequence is CAWRTEGNTGELFF. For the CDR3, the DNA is TGTGCCTGGAGAACTGAGGGGAACACCGGGGAGCTGTTTTTT.

The CDR3: CASSPRSTGYPSSYNEQFF. The CDR3 bases are TGTGCCAGCAGCCCCCGTTCGACAGGGTACCCCTCCTCCTACAATGAGCAGTTCTTC. The chain has TRBV9 and TRBJ2-1, with 7 bases matching TRBD1. Germline-derived CDR1 and CDR2 are SGDLS and YYNGEE. This CDR3 comprises 19 residues. With V trimmed by 4 bases and J by 0 bases, 16 bases remained unmatched. Complete variable domain (other parts from reference TRBV9 and TRBJ2-1): DSGVTQTPKHLITATGQRVTLRCSPRSGDLSVYWYQQSLDQGLQFLIQYYNGEERAKGNILERFSAQQFPDLHSELNLSSLELGDSALYFCASSPRSTGYPSSYNEQFFGPGTRLTVL.

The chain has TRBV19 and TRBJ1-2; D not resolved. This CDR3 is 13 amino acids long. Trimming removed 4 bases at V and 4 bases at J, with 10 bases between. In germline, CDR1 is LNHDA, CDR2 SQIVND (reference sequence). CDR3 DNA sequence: TGTGCCAGTAGTACCGACGGCCTCTATGGCTACACCTTC. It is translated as CASSTDGLYGYTF.

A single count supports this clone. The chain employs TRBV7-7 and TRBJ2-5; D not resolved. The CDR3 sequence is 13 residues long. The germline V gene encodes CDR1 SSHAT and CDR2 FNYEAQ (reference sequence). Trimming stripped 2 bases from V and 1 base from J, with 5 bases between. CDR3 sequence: CASSLSTQETQYF. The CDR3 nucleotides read TGTGCCAGCAGCTTAAGTACCCAAGAGACCCAGTACTTC.

CDR3 DNA: TGTGCCAGCAGCCAGGGGCATACCTCTAGGGAGCAGTACTTC. Encoded protein: CASSQGHTSREQYF. The chain carries TRBV2 and TRBJ2-7; a weak D match, TRBD1 (6 bases). This CDR3 region has 14 residues. The germline V gene encodes CDR1 SNHLY and CDR2 FYNNEI. Trimming removed 6 bases from V and 7 bases from J, with 19 bases in between.

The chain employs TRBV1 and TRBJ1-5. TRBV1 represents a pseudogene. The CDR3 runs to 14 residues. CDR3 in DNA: TGCACCAGCAGCCAAGATCCGGTAAGTCAGCCCCAGCATTTT. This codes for CTSSQDPVSQPQHF.

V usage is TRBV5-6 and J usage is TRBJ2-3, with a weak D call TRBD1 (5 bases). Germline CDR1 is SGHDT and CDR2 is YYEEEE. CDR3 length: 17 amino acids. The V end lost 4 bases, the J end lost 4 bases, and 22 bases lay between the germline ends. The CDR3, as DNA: TGTGCCAGCAGCCGGACCGGATTTCTAGGGGTAGCAGATACGCAGTATTTT. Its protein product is CASSRTGFLGVADTQYF.

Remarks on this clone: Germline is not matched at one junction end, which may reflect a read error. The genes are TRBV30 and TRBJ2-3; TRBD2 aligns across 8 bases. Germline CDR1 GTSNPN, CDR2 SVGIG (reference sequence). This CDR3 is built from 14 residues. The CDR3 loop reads CAWSPAGGTDTQYF. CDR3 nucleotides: TGTGCCTGGTCCCCGGCGGGGGGCACGGATACGCAGTATTTT.

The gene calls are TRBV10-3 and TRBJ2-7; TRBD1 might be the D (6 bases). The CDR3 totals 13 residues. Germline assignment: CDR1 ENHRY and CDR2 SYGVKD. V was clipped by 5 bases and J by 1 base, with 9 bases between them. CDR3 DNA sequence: TGTGCCATCAGTCAAGGACAGTCCTACGAGCAGTACTTC. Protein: CAISQGQSYEQYF.

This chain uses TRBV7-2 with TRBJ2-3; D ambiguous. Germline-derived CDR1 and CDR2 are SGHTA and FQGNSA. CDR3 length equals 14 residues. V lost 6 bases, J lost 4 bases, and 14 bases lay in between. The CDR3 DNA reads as TGTGCCAGCAGGGCGGCGTCCCAACCAGATACGCAGTATTTT. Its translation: CASRAASQPDTQYF.

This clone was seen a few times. CDR3 bases: TGTGCCAGCAGGACGGGAGGGCCGAGAAACAATGAGCAGTTCTTC. Its translation is CASRTGGPRNNEQFF. The genes are TRBV5-4 and TRBJ2-1, with TRBD2 identical over 8 bases. Trimming removed 5 bases from V and 5 bases from J; junction bases left unmatched: 9. Per the germline V gene, CDR1 is SGHNT and CDR2 is YYREEE (reference sequence). The CDR3 runs to 15 residues.

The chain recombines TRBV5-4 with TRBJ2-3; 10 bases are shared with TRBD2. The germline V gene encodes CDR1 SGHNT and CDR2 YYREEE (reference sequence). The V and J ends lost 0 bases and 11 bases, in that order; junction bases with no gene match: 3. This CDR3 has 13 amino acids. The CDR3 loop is CASSLAASGGQYF. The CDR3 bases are TGTGCCAGCAGCTTGGCCGCTAGCGGGGGGCAGTATTTT.

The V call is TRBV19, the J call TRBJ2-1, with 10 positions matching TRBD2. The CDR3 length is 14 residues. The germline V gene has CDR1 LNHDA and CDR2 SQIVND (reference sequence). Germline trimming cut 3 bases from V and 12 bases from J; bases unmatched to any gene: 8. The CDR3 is CASSIGLAEIGQFF. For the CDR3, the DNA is TGTGCCAGTAGTATTGGACTAGCGGAAATTGGGCAGTTCTTC.

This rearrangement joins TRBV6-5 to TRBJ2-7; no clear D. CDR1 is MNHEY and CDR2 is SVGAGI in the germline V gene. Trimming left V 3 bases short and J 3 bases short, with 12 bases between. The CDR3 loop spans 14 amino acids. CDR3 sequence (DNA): TGTGCCAGCAGTTATGGTGGTCTCGACTACGAGCAGTACTTC. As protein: CASSYGGLDYEQYF.

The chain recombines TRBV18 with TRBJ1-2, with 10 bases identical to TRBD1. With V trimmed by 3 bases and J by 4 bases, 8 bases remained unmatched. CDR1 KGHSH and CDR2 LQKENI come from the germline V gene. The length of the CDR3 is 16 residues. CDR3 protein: CASSPGTGETGYGYTF. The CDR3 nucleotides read TGTGCCAGCTCACCCGGGACAGGGGAAACTGGCTATGGCTACACCTTC.

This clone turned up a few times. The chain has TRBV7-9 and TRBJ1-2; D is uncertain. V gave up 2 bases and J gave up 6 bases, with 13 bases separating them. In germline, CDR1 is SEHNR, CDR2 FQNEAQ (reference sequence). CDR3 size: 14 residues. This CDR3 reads CASSLSFLPHGYTF. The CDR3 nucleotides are TGTGCCAGCAGCTTATCGTTTCTTCCCCATGGCTACACCTTC.

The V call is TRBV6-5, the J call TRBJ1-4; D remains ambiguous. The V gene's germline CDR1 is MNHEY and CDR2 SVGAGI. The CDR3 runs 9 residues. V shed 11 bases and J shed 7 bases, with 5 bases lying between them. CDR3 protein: CAFGEKLFF. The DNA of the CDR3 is TGTGCCTTCGGTGAAAAACTGTTTTTT.

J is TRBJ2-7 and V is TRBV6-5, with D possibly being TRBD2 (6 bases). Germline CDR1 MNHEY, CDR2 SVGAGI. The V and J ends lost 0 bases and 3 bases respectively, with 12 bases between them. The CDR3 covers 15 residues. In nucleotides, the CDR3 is TGTGCCAGCAGTTACTCTTATTTCGGGGGCTACGAGCAGTACTTC. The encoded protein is CASSYSYFGGYEQYF.

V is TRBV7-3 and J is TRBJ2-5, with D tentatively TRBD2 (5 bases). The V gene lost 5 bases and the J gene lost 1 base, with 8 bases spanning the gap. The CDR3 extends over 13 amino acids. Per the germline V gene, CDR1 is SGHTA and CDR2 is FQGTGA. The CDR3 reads CASSADFQETQYF. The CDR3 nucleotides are TGTGCCAGCAGCGCGGACTTCCAAGAGACCCAGTACTTC.

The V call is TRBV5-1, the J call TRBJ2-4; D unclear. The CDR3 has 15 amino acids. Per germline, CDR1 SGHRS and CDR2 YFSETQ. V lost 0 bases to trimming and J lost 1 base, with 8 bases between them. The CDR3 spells CASSLDPAAKNIQYF. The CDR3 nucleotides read TGCGCCAGCAGCTTGGATCCTGCGGCCAAAAACATTCAGTACTTC.

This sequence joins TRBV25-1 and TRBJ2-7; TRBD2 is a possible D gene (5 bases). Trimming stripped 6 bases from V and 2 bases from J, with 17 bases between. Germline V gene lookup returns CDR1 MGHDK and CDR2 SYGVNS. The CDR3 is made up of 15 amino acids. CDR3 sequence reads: CASSEPGDRAYEQYF. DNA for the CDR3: TGTGCCAGCAGCGAACCCGGGGATCGCGCCTACGAGCAGTACTTC.

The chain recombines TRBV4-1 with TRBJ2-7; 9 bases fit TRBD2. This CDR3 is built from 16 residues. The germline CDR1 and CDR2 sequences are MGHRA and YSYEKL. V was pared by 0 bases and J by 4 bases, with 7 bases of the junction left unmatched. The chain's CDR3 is CASSQEIGLAFYEQYF. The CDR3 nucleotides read TGCGCCAGCAGCCAAGAGATAGGACTAGCGTTTTACGAGCAGTACTTC.

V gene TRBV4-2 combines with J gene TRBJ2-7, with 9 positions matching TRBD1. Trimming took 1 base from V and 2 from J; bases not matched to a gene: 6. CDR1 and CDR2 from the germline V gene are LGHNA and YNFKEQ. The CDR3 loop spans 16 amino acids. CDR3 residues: CASSQATGQGTYEQYF. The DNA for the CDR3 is TGTGCCAGCAGCCAAGCGACAGGACAGGGGACCTACGAGCAGTACTTC.

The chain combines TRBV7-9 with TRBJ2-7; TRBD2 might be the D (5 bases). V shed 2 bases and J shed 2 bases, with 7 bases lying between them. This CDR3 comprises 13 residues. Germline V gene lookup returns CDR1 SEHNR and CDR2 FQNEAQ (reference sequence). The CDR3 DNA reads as TGTGCCAGCAGCTTAAATAGCGCCTACGAGCAGTACTTC. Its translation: CASSLNSAYEQYF.